The clone carrying this T cell receptor (beta chain) has more than one count but fewer than ten. What it recognizes is unknown. It was cDNA, reverse transcribed from extracted RNA, that served as the sequencing template. This table comes from immunoSEQ multiplex PCR, and its TCRdb copy is limited to in-frame clones, with some not included. The sample contains around 61,000 clones, approximately 45% of which appear only once. The sample originates from a study of CD8+ T cells in alopecia areata. The wider study: At a dose of 5 to 10 mg twice daily, oral tofacitinib was given to treated patients.

Looked up from germline, CDR1 is LNHDA and CDR2 is SQIVND (reference sequence). The CDR3 covers 14 residues. V lost 3 bases to trimming and J lost 6 bases, with 12 bases between them. General study findings and limits: TCR sharing was clearer in mice than between patients, perhaps partly owing to patient HLA diversity. Lesional scalp, notably in alopecia totalis/universalis, had clonality above that of normal scalp. When scalp samples are sequenced, resident alphabeta T cells of normal skin are also captured.

This sequence joins TRBV19 and TRBJ2-1; weak D call: TRBD2 (5 bases). Sequences were derived from CD8+ T cells sorted from blood, sampled at week 0. The source is a human donor with alopecia areata. The CDR3 bases are TGTGCCAGTAGTATCTACGCGGGTTTCAATGAGCAGTTCTTC. Encoded protein: CASSIYAGFNEQFF.